The following is a T cell receptor (beta chain) sequence with its context. The antigen is unknown. The CDR3 length is 13 residues. The germline CDR1 and CDR2 sequences are SGHRS and YFSETQ. Trimming took 0 bases from V and 4 from J, leaving 6 bases between them. This entry comes from a study of cytomegalovirus exposure and HLA in healthy donors. Overall study findings and caveats: Cytomegalovirus status, reportedly, was diagnosed with high specificity and sensitivity by the classifier. Three chains linked to CMV were shown in vitro to be specific for CMV antigens.

Clones were sequenced by immunoSEQ multiplex PCR, and TCRdb holds only the in-frame ones, with some missing. The sample lists 95,000 to 150,000 clones; 94% were seen once. The sequence derives from a woman between 18 and 30 years old in good health and CMV-seronegative. Source material: PBMCs. The J gene is TRBJ2-3, the V gene TRBV5-1; D is perhaps TRBD2 (5 bases). In DNA form, the CDR3 reads TGCGCCAGCAGCTTGGCGGAGGCAGATACGCAGTATTTT. Translation: CASSLAEADTQYF.